The next 13 T cell receptor beta chains were all read from a single sample in a study of OX40 agonist ivuxolimab in advanced cancers. The method was the immunoSEQ multiplex PCR assay. TCRdb obtained this table from immuneACCESS and retained in-frame rearrangements with V and J assigned. These tables miss some clones; where compared with another copy, unresolved V genes account for less than half of the shortfall, and the remainder is unexplained. In this sample the table shows about 99,000 clones, about 91% of which occur a single time. The ten largest account for around 0.3% of the sample. The source was CD4+ or CD8+ T cells sorted from blood, collected in a trial of the OX40 agonist ivuxolimab. Receptors originate from an adult with an advanced solid tumor such as melanoma, head and neck, liver or kidney cancer.

V gene TRBV18 combines with J gene TRBJ2-2, with 8 bases identical to TRBD1. The CDR3 is made up of 15 amino acids. CDR1 is KGHSH and CDR2 is LQKENI in the germline V gene. The V segment lost 6 bases and the J segment 5 bases; nucleotides outside the gene matches: 8. The CDR3: CASSPDRAVTGELFF. The CDR3 nucleotides are TGTGCCAGCTCTCCGGACAGGGCAGTGACCGGGGAGCTGTTTTTT.

This clone has just a few counts. The V gene is TRBV11-2, the J gene TRBJ2-7, with D possibly being TRBD2 (5 bases). Germline V gene sequence: CDR1 SGHAT, CDR2 FQNNGV. The CDR3 sequence is 13 residues long. The germline V and J ends were trimmed by 0 bases and 6 bases, with 9 bases remaining between them. CDR3 sequence: CASSLDLSGEQYF. The CDR3 DNA is TGTGCCAGCAGCTTAGATCTAAGCGGCGAGCAGTACTTC. Variable domain in full (rest from reference TRBV11-2 and TRBJ2-7): EAGVAQSPRYKIIEKRQSVAFWCNPISGHATLYWYQQILGQGPKLLIQFQNNGVVDDSQLPKDRFSAERLKGVDSTLKIQPAKLEDSAVYLCASSLDLSGEQYFGPGTRLTVT.

J is TRBJ2-5 and V is TRBV19; a weak D match, TRBD1 (6 bases). V lost 5 bases, J lost 7 bases, and 20 bases lay in between. Germline assignment: CDR1 LNHDA and CDR2 SQIVND (reference sequence). This CDR3 contains 15 residues. CDR3 DNA sequence: TGTGCCAGTAGTTATGACTGGACAGCCCGGGTGACCCAGTACTTC. Translating gives CASSYDWTARVTQYF.

The chain couples TRBV7-9 to TRBJ2-1, with 9 bases lining up with TRBD1. CDR3 length: 15 residues. Germline loops: CDR1 SEHNR, CDR2 FQNEAQ (reference sequence). V was pared by 7 bases and J by 2 bases, with 6 bases of the junction left unmatched. The CDR3 DNA sequence: TGTGCCAGCATCCTGGGGACAGGGACCTACAATGAGCAGTTCTTC. Translated, it gives CASILGTGTYNEQFF.

J is TRBJ2-1 and V is TRBV5-4; TRBD2 matches at 13 bases. Trimming cost V 2 bases and J 6 bases; bases outside gene matches: 2. The CDR3 totals 15 residues. Looked up from germline, CDR1 is SGHNT and CDR2 is YYREEE (reference sequence). DNA for the CDR3: TGTGCCAGCAGCTTCGGGACTAGCGGGGTCAATGAGCAGTTCTTC. Translated: CASSFGTSGVNEQFF.

For the CDR3, the DNA is TGTGCCAGCAGTTATTTCGGGACTAGCGGGAATGAATACTTC. Amino acid sequence: CASSYFGTSGNEYF. The chain couples TRBV6-5 to TRBJ2-7, with 13 positions matching TRBD2. CDR1 is MNHEY, CDR2 SVGAGI, per germline. The CDR3 totals 14 residues. Trimming took 3 bases from V and 13 from J; bases not matched to a gene: 9.

The V and J genes are TRBV9 and TRBJ2-2; unclear D gene. CDR3 length equals 13 residues. CDR1 is SGDLS and CDR2 is YYNGEE in the germline V gene. The ends were cut back, 7 bases at V and 2 bases at J, with 9 bases in the middle. CDR3 sequence reads: CASSRVNTGELFF. CDR3 DNA sequence: TGTGCCAGCTCAAGGGTCAACACCGGGGAGCTGTTTTTT.

This rearrangement joins TRBV6-1 to TRBJ1-4; possible D gene TRBD1, 6 bases. Germline-derived CDR1 and CDR2 are MNHNS and SASEGT. This CDR3 region has 15 residues. V lost 1 base and J 5 bases, leaving 11 bases between the germline ends. CDR3 nucleotide sequence: TGTGCCAGCAGTGAAGTTCAGGGGAGCAATGAAAAACTGTTTTTT. Its translation: CASSEVQGSNEKLFF.

V and J are TRBV18 and TRBJ2-1; D remains ambiguous. The CDR3 has 15 amino acids. V was clipped by 3 bases and J by 5 bases, with 14 bases between them. Germline assignment: CDR1 KGHSH and CDR2 LQKENI. The CDR3 here is CASSPPARMDNEQFF. The CDR3 DNA reads TGTGCCAGCTCACCCCCAGCGAGGATGGACAATGAGCAGTTCTTC.

The chain joins TRBV5-1 to TRBJ2-7, with a tentative D call TRBD1 (6 bases). This CDR3 comprises 14 residues. The V end lost 0 bases, the J end lost 1 base, and 8 bases lay between the germline ends. The germline CDR1 and CDR2 sequences are SGHRS and YFSETQ. CDR3 sequence (DNA): TGCGCCAGCAGCTTGGGGCAGGGGTCCTACGAGCAGTACTTC. Amino acid sequence: CASSLGQGSYEQYF. The variable domain in full, with the rest retrieved from reference TRBV5-1 and TRBJ2-7, is KAGVTQTPRYLIKTRGQQVTLSCSPISGHRSVSWYQQTPGQGLQFLFEYFSETQRNKGNFPGRFSGRQFSNSRSEMNVSTLELGDSALYLCASSLGQGSYEQYFGPGTRLTVT.

This chain uses TRBV7-9 with TRBJ2-1; 9 bases map to TRBD2. Per the germline V gene, CDR1 is SEHNR and CDR2 is FQNEAQ (reference sequence). The CDR3 is 14 residues long. V lost 5 bases, J lost 9 bases, and 8 bases stayed unmatched. The CDR3 nucleotides read TGTGCCAGCAGCGAAGGACTAGCGCGTGGTGAGCAGTTCTTC. It specifies CASSEGLARGEQFF.

V and J are TRBV18 and TRBJ2-1; possibly TRBD1 for D (6 bases). This CDR3 has 16 amino acids. The V gene's germline CDR1 is KGHSH and CDR2 LQKENI. V lost 5 bases and J lost 0, with 14 bases in between. Here the CDR3 DNA reads TGTGCCAGCTCAGATTTTGGACAGAGCTCCTACAATGAGCAGTTCTTC. Encoded protein: CASSDFGQSSYNEQFF.

The chain carries TRBV5-1 and TRBJ1-5; TRBD1 might be the D (6 bases). The V gene's germline CDR1 is SGHRS and CDR2 YFSETQ. V lost 4 bases and J 5 bases, leaving 10 bases between the germline ends. The CDR3 runs to 13 residues. The CDR3 spells CASSLRTDQPQHF. The CDR3 DNA reads as TGCGCCAGCAGCCTGAGGACAGATCAGCCCCAGCATTTT. Looking up the rest from reference TRBV5-1 and TRBJ1-5 gives the full variable domain: KAGVTQTPRYLIKTRGQQVTLSCSPISGHRSVSWYQQTPGQGLQFLFEYFSETQRNKGNFPGRFSGRQFSNSRSEMNVSTLELGDSALYLCASSLRTDQPQHFGDGTRLSIL.